This T cell receptor beta chain was observed in a study of cytomegalovirus exposure and HLA in healthy donors. Study-wide points: What a later analysis showed was that several of the most significant clusters appeared linked to common viral pathogens.

This clone was seen only a few times. Its antigen is undetermined. 60 Vbeta and 13 Jbeta primers were used in PCR. The repertoire was sequenced with immunoSEQ multiplex PCR; TCRdb's copy has only in-frame clones and lacks some. The data contain approximately 100,000 clones, 60% to 85% of them seen just once; the ten biggest clones take up about 10%. Those who donated were healthy bone marrow donors. Germline V lookup: CDR1 KGHSH, CDR2 LQKENI. The CDR3 totals 14 residues. The germline V and J ends were trimmed by 2 bases and 8 bases, with 15 bases remaining between them. The chain links TRBV18 to TRBJ1-2; the D is unclear. The receptor was isolated from a man aged 45-65 years in good health and CMV-seronegative. The sample comprised PBMCs. The CDR3 sequence: CASSPKFQDGGYTF. The CDR3 region has the DNA TGTGCCAGCTCACCAAAGTTTCAAGACGGGGGCTACACCTTC. Combining the CDR3 with reference TRBV18 and TRBJ1-2 gives the whole variable domain NAGVMQNPRHLVRRRGQEARLRCSPMKGHSHVYWYRQLPEEGLKFMVYLQKENIIDESGMPKERFSAEFPKEGPSILRIQQVVRGDSAAYFCASSPKFQDGGYTFGSGTRLTVV.